Listed here are 14 T cell receptor beta chains from one sample, sequenced in a study of blood T cells in healthy people across ages. Then a second PCR, running roughly 7 to 11 cycles, was carried out with a sample-barcoded 5' primer and a J-beta primer mix. MiXCR, run by TCRdb on the 5' RACE reads, gives a single entry per CDR3 protein. The sample records approximately 830,000 distinct CDR3 sequences, 55% to 65% being singletons. The sample consisted of blood. These receptor sequences come from a man aged 30 to 45 in good health.

This clonotype was picked up a small number of times. The chain links TRBV6-1 to TRBJ1-5; D is perhaps TRBD1 (6 bases). The CDR3 has 18 amino acids. CDR1 is MNHNS and CDR2 is SASEGT in the germline V gene. Trimming shortened V by 6 bases and J by 2 bases, and 23 bases separated the two germline ends. Here the CDR3 DNA reads TGTGCCAGCAGCGCCGGGACACCCTTTGCGGAGGGCAATCAGCCCCAGCATTTT. This codes for CASSAGTPFAEGNQPQHF.

There are a few counts of this clonotype. The chain joins TRBV15 to TRBJ1-2; perhaps TRBD1 as D (5 bases). Germline values: CDR1 LNHNV, CDR2 YYDKDF (reference sequence). The CDR3 spans 13 residues. V was clipped by 4 bases and J by 3 bases, with 9 bases between them. The CDR3 region has the DNA TGTGCCACCAGCATGCAGGGCCACTATGGCTACACCTTC. Translating gives CATSMQGHYGYTF.

This chain uses TRBV29-1 with TRBJ2-3, with 8 bases lining up with TRBD2. The V gene end was trimmed by 6 bases and the J gene end by 1 base; junction bases not matched to a gene: 3. The germline gives CDR1 SQVTM, CDR2 ANQGSEA. This CDR3 has 13 amino acids. The CDR3: CSVPGLGTDTQYF. Here the CDR3 DNA reads TGCAGCGTGCCGGGACTAGGCACAGATACGCAGTATTTT.

The chain employs TRBV20-1 and TRBJ2-7, with a weak D call TRBD2 (5 bases). The CDR3 totals 14 residues. Deletions cut 5 bases from V and 4 bases from J, with 18 bases between. Germline V gene data show CDR1 as DFQATT and CDR2 as SNEGSKA (reference sequence). The chain's CDR3 is CSAPDGESSYEQYF. The CDR3 DNA reads as TGCAGTGCTCCGGACGGGGAGAGCTCTTACGAGCAGTACTTC.

This sequence joins TRBV5-6 and TRBJ2-1; D uncertain. Looked up from germline, CDR1 is SGHDT and CDR2 is YYEEEE. V was clipped by 2 bases and J by 0 bases, with 15 bases between them. The CDR3 sequence is 17 residues long. The CDR3 here is CASSFTATVSSYNEQFF. The CDR3 DNA is TGTGCCAGCAGCTTTACCGCCACGGTGAGCTCCTACAATGAGCAGTTCTTC.

This chain links TRBV20-1 with TRBJ2-1; possible D gene TRBD1, 6 bases. This CDR3 has 15 residues. Germline V gene lookup returns CDR1 DFQATT and CDR2 SNEGSKA (reference sequence). V shed 0 bases and J shed 3 bases, with 12 bases lying between them. The CDR3 sequence is CSARDRGQIYNEQFF. The CDR3 nucleotides are TGCAGTGCTAGAGACAGGGGCCAAATCTACAATGAGCAGTTCTTC.

As to this clonotype: One junction end disagrees with the germline gene, perhaps due to a read error. The chain has TRBV27 and TRBJ2-1; no definite D call. Germline V gene lookup returns CDR1 MNHEY and CDR2 SMNVEV (reference sequence). The CDR3 has 16 residues. CDR3 residues: CVSSLALLGPRNEQFF. CDR3 nucleotides: TGTGTCAGCAGTTTAGCCCTTCTAGGGCCCCGGAATGAGCAGTTCTTC.

This chain links TRBV14 with TRBJ1-2, with no clear D. The germline V gene encodes CDR1 SGHDN and CDR2 FVKESK. Between the trimmed V and J ends, which lost 0 bases and 4 bases, there was a span of 15 bases. The CDR3 length is 16 residues. The CDR3 coding sequence is TGTGCCAGCAGCCAAGAGTTTCGGGGTTCCGGCTATGGCTACACCTTC. Encoded protein: CASSQEFRGSGYGYTF.

This clonotype turned up a few times. The chain links TRBV29-1 to TRBJ2-1; TRBD1 matches 11 bases. The CDR3 has 14 residues. V trimming: 0 bases; J trimming: 7 bases; junction bases outside the gene matches: 2. Germline assignment: CDR1 SQVTM and CDR2 ANQGSEA. The CDR3 nucleotides are TGCAGCGTTGAAGATGGGGACAGGGGGAATGAGCAGTTCTTC. Translation: CSVEDGDRGNEQFF.

CDR3 sequence reads: CASSLGADGQETQYF. The CDR3 nucleotides are TGTGCCAGCAGCTTGGGAGCGGACGGACAAGAGACCCAGTACTTC. The chain has TRBV5-6 and TRBJ2-5; a possible D gene is TRBD2 (5 bases). V lost 0 bases, J lost 2 bases, and 11 bases lay in between. The CDR3 has 15 amino acids. Germline V gene data show CDR1 as SGHDT and CDR2 as YYEEEE.

This clonotype was recorded only once. Compared with germline, one end of the junction differs, possibly owing to a read error. The chain joins TRBV9 to TRBJ1-1, with D uncertain. The germline gives CDR1 SGDLS, CDR2 YYNGEE. CDR3 length equals 12 residues. The CDR3, as DNA: TGTGCCGGCAGTCCAGGGAACACTGAAGCTTTCTTT. This gives the protein CAGSPGNTEAFF.

A remark on this clonotype: A junction boundary mismatches the germline segment, possibly from a read error. This chain joins TRBV9 and TRBJ2-1; 7 bases match TRBD1. Germline CDR1 is SGDLS and CDR2 is YYNGEE. This CDR3 contains 17 residues. CDR3 loop: CASSVVEGGRGDNEQFF. CDR3 sequence (DNA): TGTGCCAGCAGCGTAGTGGAAGGGGGCCGAGGGGACAATGAGCAGTTCTTT.

This clonotype was counted at least ten times. This chain links TRBV3-1 with TRBJ2-5; D is undetermined. V was trimmed by 6 bases and J by 4 bases, leaving 3 bases between them. The CDR3 sequence is 10 residues long. Germline loops: CDR1 LGHDT, CDR2 YNNKEL (reference sequence). For the CDR3, the DNA is TGTGCCAGCAGTCGAGAGACCCAGTACTTC. It codes for CASSRETQYF.

The chain links TRBV20-1 to TRBJ2-3, with 9 bases lining up with TRBD1. The length of the CDR3 is 13 residues. Germline CDR1 is DFQATT and CDR2 is SNEGSKA (reference sequence). Losses at the gene ends were 5 bases for V and 4 bases for J; bases not matched to a gene: 4. CDR3 in amino acids: CSAARQGADTQYF. As DNA, the CDR3 is TGCAGTGCTGCCCGACAGGGGGCAGATACGCAGTATTTT.